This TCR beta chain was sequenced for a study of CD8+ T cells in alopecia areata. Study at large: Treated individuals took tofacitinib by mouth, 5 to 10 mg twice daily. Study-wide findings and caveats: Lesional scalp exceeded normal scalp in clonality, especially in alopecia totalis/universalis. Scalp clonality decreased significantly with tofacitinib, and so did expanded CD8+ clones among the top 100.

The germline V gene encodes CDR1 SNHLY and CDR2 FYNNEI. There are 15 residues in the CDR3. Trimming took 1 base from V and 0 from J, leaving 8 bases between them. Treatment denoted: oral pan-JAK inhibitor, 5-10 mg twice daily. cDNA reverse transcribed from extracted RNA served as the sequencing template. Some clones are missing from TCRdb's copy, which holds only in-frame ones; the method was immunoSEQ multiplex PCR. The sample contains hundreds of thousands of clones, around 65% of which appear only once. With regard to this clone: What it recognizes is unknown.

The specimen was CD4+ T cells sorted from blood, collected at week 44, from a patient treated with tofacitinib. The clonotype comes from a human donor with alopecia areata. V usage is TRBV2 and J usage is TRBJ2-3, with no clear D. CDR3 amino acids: CASSEERISTDTQYF. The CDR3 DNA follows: TGTGCCAGCAGTGAAGAACGGATTAGCACAGATACGCAGTATTTT.